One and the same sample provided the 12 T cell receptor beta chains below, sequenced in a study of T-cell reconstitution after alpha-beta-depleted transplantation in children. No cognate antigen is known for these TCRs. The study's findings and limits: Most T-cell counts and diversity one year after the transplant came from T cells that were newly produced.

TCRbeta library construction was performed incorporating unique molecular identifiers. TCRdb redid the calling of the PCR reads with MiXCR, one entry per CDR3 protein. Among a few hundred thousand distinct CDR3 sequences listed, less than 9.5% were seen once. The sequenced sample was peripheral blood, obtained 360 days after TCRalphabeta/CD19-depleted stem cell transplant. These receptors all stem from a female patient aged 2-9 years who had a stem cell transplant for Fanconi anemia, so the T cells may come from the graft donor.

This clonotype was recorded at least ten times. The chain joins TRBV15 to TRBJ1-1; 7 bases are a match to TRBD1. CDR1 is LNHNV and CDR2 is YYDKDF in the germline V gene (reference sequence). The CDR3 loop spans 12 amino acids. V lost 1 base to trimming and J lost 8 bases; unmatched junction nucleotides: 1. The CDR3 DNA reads TGTGCCACCAGCAGAGCGACAGGGGAAGCTTTCTTT. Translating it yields CATSRATGEAFF.

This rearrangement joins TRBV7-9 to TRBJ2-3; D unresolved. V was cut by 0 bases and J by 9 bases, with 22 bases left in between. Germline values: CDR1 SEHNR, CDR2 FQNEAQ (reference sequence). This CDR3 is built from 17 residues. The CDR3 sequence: CASSLAYPVPGSGTQYF. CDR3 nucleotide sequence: TGTGCCAGCAGCTTAGCGTATCCAGTCCCCGGGTCTGGGACGCAGTATTTT.

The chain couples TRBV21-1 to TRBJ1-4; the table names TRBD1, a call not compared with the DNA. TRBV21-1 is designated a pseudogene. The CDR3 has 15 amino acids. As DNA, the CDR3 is TGTGCCAGCAGTTACCGGACAGGGAGGTTCCGAAAACTGTTTTTT. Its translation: CASSYRTGRFRKLFF.

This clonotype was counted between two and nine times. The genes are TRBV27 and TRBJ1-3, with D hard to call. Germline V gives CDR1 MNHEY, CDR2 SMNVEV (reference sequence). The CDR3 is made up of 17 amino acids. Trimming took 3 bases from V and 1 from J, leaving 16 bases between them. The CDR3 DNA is TGTGCCAGCAGTTTCTTGCCCGGAGGCTTTTCTGGAAACACCATATATTTT. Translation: CASSFLPGGFSGNTIYF.

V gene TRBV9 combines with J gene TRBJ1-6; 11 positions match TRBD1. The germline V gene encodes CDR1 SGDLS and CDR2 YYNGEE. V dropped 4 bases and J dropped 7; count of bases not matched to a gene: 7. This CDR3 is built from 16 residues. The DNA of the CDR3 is TGTGCCAGCAGCTTTGGACAGGGGGCATTAAATTCACCCCTCCACTTT. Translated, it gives CASSFGQGALNSPLHF.

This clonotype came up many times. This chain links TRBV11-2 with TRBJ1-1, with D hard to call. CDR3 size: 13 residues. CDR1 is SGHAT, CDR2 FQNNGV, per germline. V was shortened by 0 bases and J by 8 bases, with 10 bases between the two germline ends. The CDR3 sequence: CASSLDRESEAFF. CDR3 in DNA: TGTGCCAGCAGCTTAGATCGGGAGAGCGAAGCTTTCTTT.

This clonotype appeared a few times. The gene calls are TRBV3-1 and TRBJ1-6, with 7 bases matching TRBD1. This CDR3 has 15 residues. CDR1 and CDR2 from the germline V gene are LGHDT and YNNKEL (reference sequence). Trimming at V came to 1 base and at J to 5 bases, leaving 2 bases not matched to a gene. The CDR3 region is CASSQVGTDNSPLHF. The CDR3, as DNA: TGTGCCAGCAGCCAAGTCGGGACAGATAATTCACCCCTCCACTTT.

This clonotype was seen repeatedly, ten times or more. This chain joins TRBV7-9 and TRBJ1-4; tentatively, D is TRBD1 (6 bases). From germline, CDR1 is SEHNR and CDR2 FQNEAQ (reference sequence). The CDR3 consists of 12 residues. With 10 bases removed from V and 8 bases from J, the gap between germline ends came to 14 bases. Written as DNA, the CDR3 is TGTGCCACCAGGGGCGATGAAGAAAAACTGTTTTTT. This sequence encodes CATRGDEEKLFF.

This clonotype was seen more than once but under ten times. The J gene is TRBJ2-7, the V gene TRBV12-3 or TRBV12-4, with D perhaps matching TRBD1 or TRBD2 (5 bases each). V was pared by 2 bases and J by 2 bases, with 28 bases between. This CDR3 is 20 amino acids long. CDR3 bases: TGTGCCAGCAGTTTACGAGGGGCGGGCTCCCATTCTTTATTAGCCTACGAGCAGTACTTC. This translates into CASSLRGAGSHSLLAYEQYF.

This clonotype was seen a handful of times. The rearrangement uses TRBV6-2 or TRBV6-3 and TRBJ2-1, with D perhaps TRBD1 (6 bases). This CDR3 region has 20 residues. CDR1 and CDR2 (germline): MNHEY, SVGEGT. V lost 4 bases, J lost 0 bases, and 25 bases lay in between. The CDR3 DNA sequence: TGTGCCAGCAGTTCCGTCCATCACCACAGGGAACTTAGCTCCTACAATGAGCAGTTCTTC. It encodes CASSSVHHHRELSSYNEQFF.

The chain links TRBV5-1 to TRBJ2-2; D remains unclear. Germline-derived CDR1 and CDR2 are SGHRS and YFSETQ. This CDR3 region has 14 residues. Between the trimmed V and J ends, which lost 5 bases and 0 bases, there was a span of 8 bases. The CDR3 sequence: CASSWSANTGELFF. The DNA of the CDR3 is TGCGCCAGCAGTTGGTCCGCGAACACCGGGGAGCTGTTTTTT.

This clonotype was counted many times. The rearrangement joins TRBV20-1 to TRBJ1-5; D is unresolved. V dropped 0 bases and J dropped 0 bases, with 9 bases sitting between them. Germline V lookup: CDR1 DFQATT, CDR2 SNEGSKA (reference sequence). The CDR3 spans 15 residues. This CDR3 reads CSARDGRVSNQPQHF. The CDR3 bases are TGCAGTGCTAGAGATGGAAGGGTTAGCAATCAGCCCCAGCATTTT.